The 10 T cell receptor beta chains in this list originate from one sample, sequenced in a study of cytomegalovirus exposure and HLA in healthy donors. Use of 60 Vbeta and 13 Jbeta primers characterized the PCR. Sequenced by immunoSEQ multiplex PCR; TCRdb stores in-frame clones only, minus some. In the table there are 95,000 to 150,000 clones, 75% to 90% of which are singletons. Sequencing used PBMCs. These receptors all stem from a man younger than 45 in good health and CMV-seropositive.

The J gene is TRBJ1-6, the V gene TRBV5-6; D remains unclear. The germline V gene has CDR1 SGHDT and CDR2 YYEEEE. This CDR3 is 16 amino acids long. The V end lost 1 base, the J end lost 7 bases, and 15 bases lay between the germline ends. The CDR3 region is CASSLFTLGPNSPLHF. The CDR3 region has the DNA TGTGCCAGCAGCTTGTTCACACTAGGCCCAAATTCACCCCTCCACTTT.

The chain is built from TRBV9 and TRBJ1-1; D is perhaps TRBD1 (5 bases). V was trimmed by 2 bases and J by 4 bases, leaving 12 bases between them. Germline lookup yields CDR1 SGDLS and CDR2 YYNGEE. This CDR3 spans 14 amino acids. The CDR3 is CASSVRVQGTEAFF. The DNA of the CDR3 is TGTGCCAGCAGCGTCCGGGTCCAGGGCACTGAAGCTTTCTTT.

CDR3: CASSAITRGEQYF. In nucleotides, the CDR3 is TGTGCCAGCAGCGCTATTACCAGGGGCGAGCAGTACTTC. The V and J genes are TRBV11-2 and TRBJ2-7; the D gene is possibly TRBD1 (6 bases). Deletions cut 5 bases from V and 6 bases from J, with 14 bases between. The length of the CDR3 is 13 residues. Germline loops: CDR1 SGHAT, CDR2 FQNNGV.

V usage is TRBV5-1 and J usage is TRBJ1-1; D perhaps matches TRBD1 (6 bases). Germline loops: CDR1 SGHRS, CDR2 YFSETQ. With 5 bases removed from V and 4 bases from J, the gap between germline ends came to 18 bases. This CDR3 comprises 15 residues. The CDR3 DNA reads TGCGCCAGCAGGAACCGAACAGGGAGTAGCACTGAAGCTTTCTTT. It is translated as CASRNRTGSSTEAFF.

The sample holds a few counts of this clone. The chain joins TRBV13 to TRBJ2-5; possibly TRBD2 for D (7 bases). Germline V gene lookup returns CDR1 PRHDT and CDR2 FYEKMQ (reference sequence). Trimming pared 5 bases from V and 4 bases from J, leaving 14 bases between. CDR3 length: 14 amino acids. The CDR3 reads CASSRGGGGETQYF. CDR3 DNA sequence: TGTGCCAGCAGCCGTGGGGGGGGCGGAGAGACCCAGTACTTC.

The chain uses TRBV30 and TRBJ1-1; D is possibly TRBD1 (5 bases). The CDR3 is 12 amino acids. Trimming took 4 bases from V and 6 from J, leaving 12 bases between them. In germline, CDR1 is GTSNPN, CDR2 SVGIG (reference sequence). For the CDR3, the DNA is TGTGCCTGGACAGGGTGGAGTTCTGAAGCTTTCTTT. Encoded protein: CAWTGWSSEAFF.

Only a few counts were recorded for this clone. The chain combines TRBV20-1 with TRBJ1-1; D is undetermined. The germline V and J ends were trimmed by 0 bases and 11 bases, with 10 bases remaining between them. The CDR3 totals 11 residues. Germline V CDR1 and CDR2: DFQATT, SNEGSKA (reference sequence). The CDR3 DNA sequence: TGCAGTGCTAGAGACCGGAGGCGCGCTTTCTTT. This sequence encodes CSARDRRRAFF.

V usage is TRBV2 and J usage is TRBJ1-5; D perhaps matches TRBD1 (6 bases). Germline values: CDR1 SNHLY, CDR2 FYNNEI. V lost 2 bases, J lost 4 bases, and 12 bases lay in between. The CDR3 extends over 15 amino acids. The CDR3 reads CASSEHGQINQPQHF. CDR3 DNA: TGTGCCAGCAGTGAACACGGACAGATAAATCAGCCCCAGCATTTT.

V and J are TRBV6-5 and TRBJ1-2; D uncertain. The V end lost 0 bases, the J end lost 2 bases, and 13 bases lay between the germline ends. CDR1 MNHEY and CDR2 SVGAGI come from the germline V gene. CDR3 length: 16 amino acids. The CDR3 DNA follows: TGTGCCAGCAGTTACTCGCGGACGGGAGCAAACTATGGCTACACCTTC. This translates into CASSYSRTGANYGYTF.

This clone was found a few times. The chain employs TRBV19 and TRBJ1-5; 9 nucleotides agree with TRBD1. J gave up 7 bases and V 6 bases, and 10 bases lay outside the gene matches. This CDR3 is 15 amino acids long. Germline V gene data show CDR1 as LNHDA and CDR2 as SQIVND (reference sequence). The CDR3: CASRSGQGAGQPQHF. The CDR3, as DNA: TGTGCCAGTAGGTCGGGACAGGGCGCTGGGCAGCCCCAGCATTTT.